Shown below are 11 T cell receptor beta chains from a single sample sequenced in a study of shared clonotypes between healthy human individuals (dated by TCRdb to about 2020). Libraries were prepared through the immunoSEQ multiplex PCR assay. TCRdb stores this immuneACCESS table with in-frame sequences only. Part of the clones is absent; in the studies checked, under half of the shortfall reflects unresolved V genes, and no reason is known for the rest. The sample table lists approximately 1,000,000 clones, roughly 77% of them with a count of one. The top ten hold 0.89% of the sample. Sequenced sample: memory CD4+ T cells from PBMCs. The meaning of the sample's cell subset or site label: CD45RA-negative fraction. The receptor set was obtained from a young man in good health. Some clones in this sample may be carry-over from other donors' samples.

At least ten counts were recorded for this clone. The rearrangement links TRBV6-1 to TRBJ2-1; D ambiguous. CDR1 MNHNS and CDR2 SASEGT come from the germline V gene. V was pared by 2 bases and J by 13 bases, with 12 bases between. The CDR3 extends over 12 amino acids. The CDR3 DNA reads as TGTGCCAGCAGTGAAAGGTCTCTGCCCCAGTTCTTC. Amino acids: CASSERSLPQFF.

The rearrangement links TRBV6-4 to TRBJ1-2; D gene unclear. The germline V gene has CDR1 MRHNA and CDR2 SNTAGT. V dropped 9 bases and J dropped 5 bases, with 22 bases sitting between them. The CDR3 contains 15 residues. CDR3 amino acids: CARFQQQYVGYGYTF. CDR3 nucleotide sequence: TGTGCCAGATTCCAACAGCAGTATGTGGGGTATGGCTACACCTTC.

The rearrangement joins TRBV19 to TRBJ2-6, with D unresolved. V shed 5 bases and J shed 1 base, with 12 bases lying between them. In germline, CDR1 is LNHDA, CDR2 SQIVND (reference sequence). CDR3 length equals 16 residues. CDR3 in DNA: TGTGCCAGTAGTGCCGACCATGGGTCTGGGGCCAACGTCCTGACTTTC. This codes for CASSADHGSGANVLTF.

As concerns this clone: This sequence may be a read error, since a much larger clone differs from it by one base. This chain links TRBV28 with TRBJ1-2; D is unclear. V was cut by 6 bases and J by 2 bases, with 10 bases left in between. The germline CDR1 and CDR2 sequences are MDHEN and SYDVKM. This CDR3 has 13 residues. This CDR3 is CASSQQQNYGYTF. The CDR3 coding sequence is TGTGCCAGCAGCCAACAACAGAACTATGGCTACACCTTC.

The chain recombines TRBV29-1 with TRBJ1-1, with D possibly TRBD1 on 5 matching bases. The ends were cut back, 5 bases at V and 0 bases at J, with 7 bases in the middle. This CDR3 region has 12 residues. The germline gives CDR1 SQVTM, CDR2 ANQGSEA. For the CDR3, the DNA is TGCAGCGTTCCGGACATGAACACTGAAGCTTTCTTT. Its protein is CSVPDMNTEAFF.

The chain is built from TRBV6-1 and TRBJ2-5, with D tentatively TRBD2 (6 bases). CDR3 length: 15 residues. V was clipped by 1 base and J by 2 bases, with 11 bases between them. Germline values: CDR1 MNHNS, CDR2 SASEGT. The CDR3 region has the DNA TGTGCCAGCAGTGAAGTAGCGGATCGACAAGAGACCCAGTACTTC. It translates to CASSEVADRQETQYF.

The V gene is TRBV7-9, the J gene TRBJ2-1; a possible D gene is TRBD2 (5 bases). Trimming pared 5 bases from V and 1 base from J, leaving 9 bases between. CDR1 SEHNR and CDR2 FQNEAQ come from the germline V gene (reference sequence). The CDR3 has 14 residues. The CDR3 DNA sequence: TGTGCCAGCAGCCTCGAGGGATCCTACAATGAGCAGTTCTTC. This gives the protein CASSLEGSYNEQFF.

This clone was counted only a few times. The V and J genes are TRBV30 and TRBJ1-2; D unclear. The ends were cut back, 1 base at V and 3 bases at J, with 9 bases in the middle. The germline CDR1 and CDR2 sequences are GTSNPN and SVGIG (reference sequence). This CDR3 has 13 amino acids. The CDR3 DNA follows: TGTGCCTGGAGTGGAGGATTCGACTATGGCTACACCTTC. This encodes CAWSGGFDYGYTF.

V and J are TRBV5-4 and TRBJ1-1; D not resolved. The germline V gene has CDR1 SGHNT and CDR2 YYREEE (reference sequence). Trimming shortened V by 4 bases and J by 0 bases, and 16 bases separated the two germline ends. This CDR3 has 16 amino acids. DNA of the CDR3: TGTGCCAGCAGCCTGGGCCCCGTTTCCCTGAACACTGAAGCTTTCTTT. This codes for CASSLGPVSLNTEAFF.

The J gene is TRBJ1-4, the V gene TRBV5-6; D might be TRBD1 (5 bases). Germline values: CDR1 SGHDT, CDR2 YYEEEE. Trimming shortened V by 0 bases and J by 6 bases, and 12 bases separated the two germline ends. CDR3 size: 15 residues. The CDR3 spells CASSLVSTADEKLFF. DNA for the CDR3: TGTGCCAGCAGCTTGGTGTCGACAGCCGATGAAAAACTGTTTTTT.

This clone was observed at least ten times. V usage is TRBV7-3 and J usage is TRBJ1-4; 9 nucleotides line up with TRBD1. The V gene end was trimmed by 5 bases and the J gene end by 2 bases; junction bases not matched to a gene: 15. Germline loops: CDR1 SGHTA, CDR2 FQGTGA. CDR3 size: 19 residues. CDR3 sequence (DNA): TGTGCCAGCAGCCCCCGGGACAGGGTACCTCTAGTGACTAATGAAAAACTGTTTTTT. It translates to CASSPRDRVPLVTNEKLFF.